A selection of T cell receptor beta chains follows, all from one sample in a study of response to subunit inactivated influenza vaccine. TCRdb used MiXCR to reprocess the RT-PCR reads, holding one entry per CDR3 protein. The table shows about 570,000 distinct CDR3 sequences, with 10% to 12% occurring only once. These data also formed part of another study, on T cells expressing NK-cell markers.

The material was PBMCs from blood, obtained on the day of vaccination. The source of these receptors is a man aged 50-59 years who received an inactivated influenza vaccine. Both conserved end residues are part of each CDR3. D genes are given only for firm matches. Rows give clone size only sometimes, using once, few, many, or a class for an expanded clone.

d_gene: TRBD2; abundance: few; v_gene: TRBV7-2; j_gene: TRBJ2-7; CDR3nt: TGTGCCAGCAGCCCAGCCGGGACTAGCTATGGCGAGCAGTACTTC; CDR3aa: CASSPAGTSYGEQYF
d_gene: TRBD2; abundance: few; v_gene: TRBV5-1; j_gene: TRBJ2-1; CDR3nt: TGCGCCAGCAGCGGGACTAGTCCCCATGAGCAGTTCTTC; CDR3aa: CASSGTSPHEQFF
d_gene: .; abundance: .; v_gene: TRBV6-1; j_gene: TRBJ2-7; CDR3nt: TGTGCCAGCAGCCAAAGCGGATCCTACGAGCAGTACTTC; CDR3aa: CASSQSGSYEQYF
d_gene: TRBD2; abundance: .; v_gene: TRBV7-6; j_gene: TRBJ2-1; CDR3nt: TGTGCCAGCAGCCCGACCGGGACTAGAAATGAGCAGTTCTTC; CDR3aa: CASSPTGTRNEQFF
d_gene: TRBD2; abundance: .; v_gene: TRBV6-2/TRBV6-3; j_gene: TRBJ2-7; CDR3nt: TGTGCCAGCAGTTACTCCAAGACTAGCGGGAGCTACGAGCAGTACTTC; CDR3aa: CASSYSKTSGSYEQYF
d_gene: .; abundance: .; v_gene: TRBV10-3; j_gene: TRBJ2-1; CDR3nt: TGTGCCATCAGTGTGAAAGGGCTGAATGAGCAGTTCTTC; CDR3aa: CAISVKGLNEQFF
d_gene: TRBD1; abundance: .; v_gene: TRBV28; j_gene: TRBJ1-2; CDR3nt: TGTGCCAGCAGTTTATCCACGGGGACAGGAACTAACTATGGCTACACCTTC; CDR3aa: CASSLSTGTGTNYGYTF
d_gene: TRBD2; abundance: few; v_gene: TRBV6-1; j_gene: TRBJ2-6; CDR3nt: TGTGCCAGCAGTGATAGACTAGCGGGGGTCTCTGGGGCCAACGTCCTGACTTTC; CDR3aa: CASSDRLAGVSGANVLTF
d_gene: TRBD1; abundance: few; v_gene: TRBV29-1; j_gene: TRBJ1-1; CDR3nt: TGCAGCGTTGACAGGACAGGGGGCACTGAAGCTTTCTTT; CDR3aa: CSVDRTGGTEAFF
d_gene: .; abundance: few; v_gene: TRBV4-3; j_gene: TRBJ2-5; CDR3nt: TGCGCCAGCAGCCAGGTGGGGGGACCGGAGACCCAGTACTTC; CDR3aa: CASSQVGGPETQYF
d_gene: TRBD1; abundance: .; v_gene: TRBV7-9; j_gene: TRBJ2-4; CDR3nt: TGTGCCAGCAGCAGGGGGCCTTCCAGAAGCATTCAGTACTTC; CDR3aa: CASSRGPSRSIQYF
d_gene: .; abundance: few; v_gene: TRBV4-2; j_gene: TRBJ2-7; CDR3nt: TGTGCCAGCAGCCCCGGGGACTTTTTGGACGGGTACGAGCAGTACTTC; CDR3aa: CASSPGDFLDGYEQYF
d_gene: .; abundance: few; v_gene: TRBV27; j_gene: TRBJ2-7; CDR3nt: TGTGCCAGCAGTCCAAATCAGGGGCACGAGCAGTACTTC; CDR3aa: CASSPNQGHEQYF
d_gene: .; abundance: .; v_gene: TRBV6-1; j_gene: TRBJ2-7; CDR3nt: TGTGCCAGCAGTGAGACCCGCGGGACAACCGAGCAGTACTTC; CDR3aa: CASSETRGTTEQYF
d_gene: .; abundance: many; v_gene: TRBV29-1; j_gene: TRBJ2-5; CDR3nt: TGCAGCGTTGAAGATCTCTACAGGACCGGAGCCATAAGTCAGGAAGTCCAAGAGACCCAGTACTTC; CDR3aa: CSVEDLYRTGAISQEVQETQYF
d_gene: TRBD1; abundance: many; v_gene: TRBV6-1; j_gene: TRBJ2-2; CDR3nt: TGTGCCATCGCCCCGACAGGGGGCTATACCGGGGAGCTGTTTTTT; CDR3aa: CAIAPTGGYTGELFF
d_gene: TRBD1; abundance: .; v_gene: TRBV27; j_gene: TRBJ1-3; CDR3nt: TGTGCCAGCAGTTTATCAGCAATACGACAGGGGACCGGCTCTGGAAACACCATATATTTT; CDR3aa: CASSLSAIRQGTGSGNTIYF
d_gene: .; abundance: few; v_gene: TRBV3-1; j_gene: TRBJ1-5; CDR3nt: TGTGCCAGCAGCCAACCCGGGGGTCAGCCCCAGCATTTT; CDR3aa: CASSQPGGQPQHF
d_gene: TRBD1; abundance: few; v_gene: TRBV7-2; j_gene: TRBJ2-7; CDR3nt: TGTGCCAGCAGCCCAGTACAGGGGGGATTCTACGAGCAGTACTTC; CDR3aa: CASSPVQGGFYEQYF
d_gene: .; abundance: .; v_gene: TRBV29-1; j_gene: TRBJ2-1; CDR3nt: TGCAGCGTCGAAGATAGACAGTTCAGCTCCTACAATGAGCAGTTCTTC; CDR3aa: CSVEDRQFSSYNEQFF
d_gene: TRBD1; abundance: .; v_gene: TRBV20-1; j_gene: TRBJ2-3; CDR3nt: TGCAGTGCTAGTGGGACAGAAGCAGATACGCAGTATTTT; CDR3aa: CSASGTEADTQYF
d_gene: .; abundance: .; v_gene: TRBV7-9; j_gene: TRBJ1-5; CDR3nt: TGTGCCAGCAGCGCACGCGGGCAACCCAATCAGCCCCAGCATTTT; CDR3aa: CASSARGQPNQPQHF
d_gene: .; abundance: .; v_gene: TRBV11-1; j_gene: TRBJ2-3; CDR3nt: TGTGCCAGCAGCTTAGCAGGACTCGCTAGCCTTAGCACAGATACGCAGTATTTT; CDR3aa: CASSLAGLASLSTDTQYF
d_gene: TRBD1; abundance: few; v_gene: TRBV30; j_gene: TRBJ2-7; CDR3nt: TGTGCCTGGACAGGGGGCATGACCTACGAGCAGTACTTC; CDR3aa: CAWTGGMTYEQYF
d_gene: TRBD1; abundance: few; v_gene: TRBV29-1; j_gene: TRBJ1-1; CDR3nt: TGCAGCGCCGGGACAGGGGACACTGAAGCTTTCTTT; CDR3aa: CSAGTGDTEAFF
d_gene: TRBD2; abundance: .; v_gene: TRBV14; j_gene: TRBJ2-7; CDR3nt: TGTGCCAGCAGCCAGGGACCGGGGGGCTCCTACGAGCAGTACTTC; CDR3aa: CASSQGPGGSYEQYF
d_gene: .; abundance: .; v_gene: TRBV12-3/TRBV12-4; j_gene: TRBJ2-2; CDR3nt: TGTGCCAGCAGTTTGACACCACCCGGAACCCTTAACACCGGGGAGCTGTTTTTT; CDR3aa: CASSLTPPGTLNTGELFF